What follows are 31 T cell receptor beta chains derived from one specimen sequenced in a study of T cells in Graves' hyperthyroidism and ophthalmopathy. RNA transcripts were the template for amplifying TCR beta CDR3 regions. Initially, a first-round RT-PCR of the TCR CDR3 employed the HTBI primer set. TCRdb analysed the multiplex PCR reads with MiXCR anew, one entry per CDR3 protein. Of around 490,000 distinct CDR3 sequences in the sample, 15% to 20% are singletons; the top ten hold approximately 50%. The sequenced sample was blood. The source is a middle-aged man with Graves' ophthalmopathy.

The table lists this clonotype with a few counts. The V and J genes are TRBV30 and TRBJ1-6, with TRBD1 matching over 10 bases. This CDR3 is built from 18 residues. The ends lost 3 bases at V and 0 bases at J; junction bases unmatched: 8. Germline CDR1 and CDR2: GTSNPN and SVGIG (reference sequence). The CDR3 region is CAWRPGTGDSSYNSPLHF. For the CDR3, the DNA is TGTGCCTGGAGACCCGGGACAGGGGACAGCTCCTATAATTCACCCCTCCACTTT.

The chain couples TRBV30 to TRBJ1-3; D possibly corresponds to TRBD1 (5 bases). V was clipped by 5 bases and J by 8 bases, with 19 bases between them. This CDR3 spans 14 amino acids. Germline loops: CDR1 GTSNPN, CDR2 SVGIG (reference sequence). DNA for the CDR3: TGTGCCTGGGGAAAATGGGGGGTCCGGGACACCATATATTTT. It codes for CAWGKWGVRDTIYF.

This clonotype has a count of ten or more. The V call is TRBV30, the J call TRBJ1-1; 10 bases are a match to TRBD1. The CDR3 has 14 residues. Looked up from germline, CDR1 is GTSNPN and CDR2 is SVGIG (reference sequence). V gave up 2 bases and J gave up 6 bases; unmatched junction bases: 6. The DNA for the CDR3 is TGTGCCTGGAGTCGACAGGGGGCACCTCCTGAAGCTTTCTTT. It yields the protein CAWSRQGAPPEAFF.

This clonotype was observed a few times. The rearrangement uses TRBV20-1 and TRBJ2-7; D possibly corresponds to TRBD1 (6 bases). The CDR3 consists of 16 residues. Germline CDR1 is DFQATT and CDR2 is SNEGSKA (reference sequence). Trimming left V 6 bases short and J 6 bases short, with 27 bases between. CDR3 sequence reads: CSARRDLGGPRGEQYF. The DNA for the CDR3 is TGCAGTGCCAGACGGGATTTAGGGGGACCCCGGGGCGAGCAGTACTTC.

This clonotype was found a few times. V is TRBV28 and J is TRBJ1-1; D is undetermined. Germline V CDR1 and CDR2: MDHEN, SYDVKM. Trimming removed 7 bases at V and 0 bases at J, with 15 bases between. This CDR3 region has 15 residues. The CDR3 reads CASTPDAEMNTEAFF. The CDR3 coding sequence is TGTGCCAGCACCCCGGACGCCGAAATGAACACTGAAGCTTTCTTT.

This clonotype was counted at least ten times. The chain carries TRBV9 and TRBJ1-1; D is undetermined. The V gene's germline CDR1 is SGDLS and CDR2 YYNGEE. Trimming took 0 bases from V and 0 from J, leaving 6 bases between them. This CDR3 spans 14 amino acids. DNA for the CDR3: TGTGCCAGCAGCGTAGCTTCAATGAACACTGAAGCTTTCTTT. Encoded protein: CASSVASMNTEAFF.

The sample holds one count of this clonotype. V usage is TRBV6-1 and J usage is TRBJ1-1; D is unresolved. The CDR3 consists of 12 residues. Trimming shortened V by 7 bases and J by 7 bases, and 13 bases separated the two germline ends. Germline CDR1 reads MNHNS; CDR2 reads SASEGT. The CDR3 reads CASILARGEAFF. The CDR3 DNA follows: TGTGCCAGCATTCTGGCTCGGGGTGAAGCTTTCTTT.

This clonotype was counted a single time. This chain connects TRBV12-3 or TRBV12-4 to TRBJ2-4, with D perhaps matching TRBD2 (7 bases). The CDR3 runs 15 residues. Trimming stripped 6 bases from V and 1 base from J, with 13 bases between. CDR3 protein: CASRGGREAKNIQYF. In nucleotides, the CDR3 is TGTGCCAGCAGGGGGGGGCGGGAGGCCAAAAACATTCAGTACTTC.

This rearrangement joins TRBV9 to TRBJ2-2; D ambiguous. The V end lost 0 bases, the J end lost 7 bases, and 7 bases lay between the germline ends. This CDR3 contains 13 residues. Per the germline V gene, CDR1 is SGDLS and CDR2 is YYNGEE. The CDR3 loop is CASSVVWHGELFF. The DNA of the CDR3 is TGTGCCAGCAGCGTAGTCTGGCACGGGGAGCTGTTTTTT.

Details on this clonotype: A much larger clone differs from this one at a single base, so this may be a read error. The chain links TRBV12-3 or TRBV12-4 to TRBJ1-1, with 9 nucleotides matching TRBD1. The V gene end was trimmed by 6 bases and the J gene end by 5 bases; junction bases not matched to a gene: 7. The CDR3 totals 14 residues. The CDR3 coding sequence is TGTGCCAGCAGATTCGGACAGGGGAGTACTGAAGCTTTCTTT. It translates to CASRFGQGSTEAFF.

The rearrangement joins TRBV6-2 or TRBV6-3 to TRBJ1-5, with D possibly matching TRBD1 (5 bases). V lost 2 bases to trimming and J lost 2 bases, with 7 bases between them. CDR3 length equals 14 residues. CDR1 MNHEY and CDR2 SVGEGT come from the germline V gene. CDR3 loop: CASSYMGGNQPQHF. CDR3 nucleotides: TGTGCCAGCAGTTACATGGGGGGCAATCAGCCCCAGCATTTT.

The chain employs TRBV27 and TRBJ1-5; D uncertain. Germline V lookup: CDR1 MNHEY, CDR2 SMNVEV (reference sequence). The CDR3 has 14 amino acids. Deletions cut 2 bases from V and 4 bases from J, with 9 bases between. In nucleotides, the CDR3 is TGTGCCAGCAGTTTAAGATCAACAAATCAGCCCCAGCATTTT. As protein: CASSLRSTNQPQHF.

This clonotype was observed many times. This rearrangement joins TRBV5-1 to TRBJ2-3; 13 nucleotides line up with TRBD2. V trimming: 4 bases; J trimming: 5 bases; junction bases outside the gene matches: 10. Germline CDR1 reads SGHRS; CDR2 reads YFSETQ. This CDR3 spans 17 amino acids. CDR3 region: CASSLRRLAGGRDTQYF. In nucleotides, the CDR3 is TGCGCCAGCAGCCTACGACGACTAGCGGGAGGTCGAGATACGCAGTATTTT.

The chain combines TRBV29-1 with TRBJ2-1; D remains ambiguous. CDR1 is SQVTM, CDR2 ANQGSEA, per germline. The CDR3 covers 16 residues. Deletions cut 2 bases from V and 0 bases from J, with 14 bases between. This CDR3 reads CSVEFAGLSSYNEQFF. In DNA, the CDR3 is TGCAGCGTTGAATTTGCCGGGCTAAGCTCCTACAATGAGCAGTTCTTC.

This chain connects TRBV7-6 to TRBJ2-5; D is possibly TRBD1 or TRBD2 (5 bases each). This CDR3 has 15 residues. Trimming removed 2 bases at V and 4 bases at J, with 14 bases between. Germline V gene sequence: CDR1 SGHVS, CDR2 FNYEAQ. CDR3 protein: CASSLRDVVSETQYF. The CDR3 DNA is TGTGCCAGCAGCTTAAGGGACGTTGTATCAGAGACCCAGTACTTC.

This clonotype was counted between two and nine times. The CDR3 reads CASSPGLAGLSSSYEQYF. CDR3 DNA sequence: TGCGCCAGCAGCCCCGGACTAGCGGGATTAAGTAGCTCCTACGAGCAGTACTTC. The chain is built from TRBV5-1 and TRBJ2-7, with 12 bases identical to TRBD2. CDR1 is SGHRS, CDR2 YFSETQ, per germline. The CDR3 is made up of 18 amino acids. Trimming took 4 bases from V and 0 from J; bases not matched to a gene: 11. Drawing the rest from reference TRBV5-1 and TRBJ2-7, the complete variable domain is KAGVTQTPRYLIKTRGQQVTLSCSPISGHRSVSWYQQTPGQGLQFLFEYFSETQRNKGNFPGRFSGRQFSNSRSEMNVSTLELGDSALYLCASSPGLAGLSSSYEQYFGPGTRLTVT.

This clonotype was seen ten or more times. This chain uses TRBV12-3 or TRBV12-4 with TRBJ2-3; no clear D gene. Trimming removed 3 bases at V and 4 bases at J, with 11 bases between. CDR3 length: 14 residues. CDR3 sequence (DNA): TGTGCCAGCAGTTTGGGGATAAGTGCAGATACGCAGTATTTT. Translating gives CASSLGISADTQYF.

The chain carries TRBV5-4 and TRBJ2-5; 11 positions agree with TRBD1. The CDR3 totals 14 residues. V lost 6 bases, J lost 5 bases, and 6 bases stayed unmatched. Germline V lookup: CDR1 SGHNT, CDR2 YYREEE (reference sequence). The CDR3 nucleotides are TGTGCCAGCACCCGGACAGGGGGCGATGAGACCCAGTACTTC. It specifies CASTRTGGDETQYF.

The chain links TRBV10-3 to TRBJ1-1, with TRBD1 as a possible D gene (5 bases). The CDR3 spans 13 residues. V was clipped by 5 bases and J by 7 bases, with 14 bases between them. Germline V gives CDR1 ENHRY, CDR2 SYGVKD. The DNA for the CDR3 is TGTGCCATCAGTTCGCGGAGGGACGATGAAGCTTTCTTT. Translated, it gives CAISSRRDDEAFF.

This clonotype occurred a few times. The V gene is TRBV6-2 or TRBV6-3, the J gene TRBJ2-7, with D maybe TRBD1 (6 bases). CDR3 length: 16 amino acids. The V end was cut by 0 bases, the J end by 3 bases, with 15 bases between. Germline CDR1 and CDR2: MNHEY and SVGEGT. In DNA form, the CDR3 reads TGTGCCAGCAGTTACTCAGATCAGGGGAGTTTCTACGAGCAGTACTTC. This gives the protein CASSYSDQGSFYEQYF.

This clonotype appeared a single time. This may stem from a read error, because a much larger clone lies one nucleotide away. J is TRBJ2-1 and V is TRBV2; 13 bases are a match to TRBD2. Germline CDR1 and CDR2: SNHLY and FYNNEI. V shed 10 bases, J shed 0 bases, and the junction held 6 bases outside the gene matches. This CDR3 is 16 amino acids long. The chain's CDR3 is CAKGLAGSFSYNEQFF. CDR3 nucleotide sequence: TGTGCCAAGGGACTAGCGGGAAGTTTCTCCTACAATGAGCAGTTCTTC.

This clonotype was recorded a few times. The V call is TRBV6-1, the J call TRBJ2-1; no definite D call. V was trimmed by 3 bases and J by 5 bases, leaving 5 bases between them. Germline assignment: CDR1 MNHNS and CDR2 SASEGT. The CDR3 is 12 amino acids. This CDR3 reads CASSDIDNEQFF. CDR3 nucleotides: TGTGCCAGCAGTGACATAGACAATGAGCAGTTCTTC.

The chain joins TRBV19 to TRBJ1-1; TRBD1 aligns across 9 bases. The CDR3 totals 15 residues. Losses at the gene ends were 5 bases for V and 3 bases for J; bases not matched to a gene: 7. The germline gives CDR1 LNHDA, CDR2 SQIVND (reference sequence). The CDR3 region is CASSLTGGRYTEAFF. In nucleotides, the CDR3 is TGTGCCAGTAGTCTCACAGGGGGCCGGTACACTGAAGCTTTCTTT. The full variable domain, rest sourced from reference TRBV19 and TRBJ1-1, is DGGITQSPKYLFRKEGQNVTLSCEQNLNHDAMYWYRQDPGQGLRLIYYSQIVNDFQKGDIAEGYSVSREKKESFPLTVTSAQKNPTAFYLCASSLTGGRYTEAFFGQGTRLTVV.

Concerning this clonotype itself: A much larger clone lies one base from this, so it may be a read error. J is TRBJ1-5 and V is TRBV2; D perhaps matches TRBD1 (6 bases). Germline-derived CDR1 and CDR2 are SNHLY and FYNNEI. The CDR3 has 15 residues. Between the trimmed V and J ends, which lost 2 bases and 6 bases, there was a span of 14 bases. The CDR3 sequence is CASSELGTWVQPQHF. For the CDR3, the DNA is TGTGCCAGCAGTGAACTGGGGACATGGGTTCAGCCCCAGCATTTT.

The J gene is TRBJ2-7, the V gene TRBV20-1; a weak D match, TRBD2 (8 bases). Germline V CDR1 and CDR2: DFQATT, SNEGSKA (reference sequence). Trimming stripped 0 bases from V and 2 bases from J, with 20 bases between. This CDR3 region has 17 residues. CDR3 sequence reads: CSARDEEGARGAYEQYF. As DNA, the CDR3 is TGCAGTGCTAGAGATGAGGAGGGGGCGCGGGGGGCCTACGAGCAGTACTTC.

This clonotype has more than one count but fewer than ten. This sequence joins TRBV4-3 and TRBJ2-7; D is perhaps TRBD1 (7 bases). The germline V gene has CDR1 LGHNA and CDR2 YSLEER. The CDR3 extends over 14 amino acids. V was cut by 3 bases and J by 2 bases, with 11 bases left in between. The DNA of the CDR3 is TGCGCCAGCAGCCAGGCGGGACAGCCCTACGAGCAGTACTTC. Translated: CASSQAGQPYEQYF.

This clonotype was detected a few times. The V and J genes are TRBV5-1 and TRBJ2-7, with D perhaps matching TRBD1 (6 bases). The V end was cut by 4 bases, the J end by 3 bases, with 20 bases between. The CDR3 contains 16 residues. The V gene's germline CDR1 is SGHRS and CDR2 YFSETQ. CDR3 sequence reads: CASSPAPGDKRYEQYF. CDR3 DNA sequence: TGCGCCAGCAGCCCTGCCCCCGGGGACAAGCGCTACGAGCAGTACTTC.

This clonotype was recorded many times. The V gene is TRBV12-3 or TRBV12-4, the J gene TRBJ2-1; 7 positions agree with TRBD1. The CDR3 has 15 amino acids. After removal of 7 bases from V and 7 bases from J, the junction contained 13 bases not matched to a gene. This CDR3 is CASTWTGGFINEQFF. In nucleotides, the CDR3 is TGTGCCAGCACCTGGACAGGCGGGTTTATAAATGAGCAGTTCTTC.

This clonotype was picked up many times. V usage is TRBV2 and J usage is TRBJ2-1; D possibly corresponds to TRBD2 (6 bases). Trimming took 4 bases from V and 7 from J, leaving 17 bases between them. This CDR3 is 15 amino acids long. Germline CDR1 and CDR2: SNHLY and FYNNEI. The CDR3 nucleotides read TGTGCCAGCAGTGCGGAGGGACTGCGGGCGAATGAGCAGTTCTTC. It is translated as CASSAEGLRANEQFF.

Of note for this clonotype: A much larger clone lies one base from this, so it may be a read error. This chain links TRBV5-1 with TRBJ1-2, with D possibly being TRBD1 (5 bases). The CDR3 covers 15 residues. Germline-derived CDR1 and CDR2 are SGHRS and YFSETQ. Here the CDR3 DNA reads TGCGCCAGCAGCTTGGATACAGGCCTGACGTATGGCCACACCTTC. Amino acid sequence: CASSLDTGLTYGHTF.

CDR3 region: CASSHTGAAEFF. The CDR3 nucleotides are TGCGCCAGCAGCCACACAGGGGCCGCGGAGTTCTTC. This chain connects TRBV4-1 to TRBJ2-1; 7 bases match TRBD1. Trimming at V came to 3 bases and at J to 14 bases, leaving 7 bases not matched to a gene. The CDR3 sequence is 12 residues long. In germline, CDR1 is MGHRA, CDR2 YSYEKL.